A single sample gave rise to the 6 T cell receptor beta chains below, sequenced in a study of graft-versus-host responses after intestinal transplantation. Which antigens these TCRs recognize remains unknown. The data were produced by immunoSEQ multiplex PCR, yet TCRdb's version contains in-frame clones alone and is incomplete. The sample lists over 100,000 clones, approximately 94% occurring once. Sequencing was performed on unstimulated CD4+ T cells sorted from spleen or lymph node cells, taken before transplant. These receptors were taken from a human donor who was the organ donor for an intestinal transplant.

The CDR3 loop reads CATSRDRYNTDTQYF. Here the CDR3 DNA reads TGTGCCACCAGCAGGGACAGGTATAACACAGATACGCAGTATTTT. The genes are TRBV15 and TRBJ2-3, with TRBD1 matching 7 bases. From germline, CDR1 is LNHNV and CDR2 YYDKDF (reference sequence). Trimming cost V 3 bases and J 2 bases; bases outside gene matches: 5. This CDR3 spans 15 amino acids.

The J gene is TRBJ2-7, the V gene TRBV21-1; the DNA was not used to check the table's D call, TRBD1. TRBV21-1 is deemed a pseudogene. CDR3 length: 16 amino acids. The CDR3 DNA reads as TGTGCCAGCAGCAGGAGGACAGGGGATTACTCCTACGAGCAGTACTTC. Its translation: CASSRRTGDYSYEQYF.

This rearrangement joins TRBV10-3 to TRBJ2-7, with TRBD2 as a possible D gene (6 bases). The germline V gene has CDR1 ENHRY and CDR2 SYGVKD. The V and J ends lost 3 bases and 3 bases respectively, with 12 bases between them. This CDR3 has 14 residues. In nucleotides, the CDR3 is TGTGCCATCAGTGAAGGAGGGGCCGACTACGAGCAGTACTTC. Residues: CAISEGGADYEQYF.

V usage is TRBV7-9 and J usage is TRBJ2-5; 8 bases align to TRBD1. Germline CDR1 is SEHNR and CDR2 is FQNEAQ (reference sequence). The CDR3 is 14 residues long. V trimming: 3 bases; J trimming: 1 base; junction bases outside the gene matches: 1. CDR3 sequence (DNA): TGTGCCAGCAGCTTCGGGACAGGCCAAGAGACCCAGTACTTC. Translating gives CASSFGTGQETQYF.

This chain joins TRBV9 and TRBJ2-3, with a tentative D call TRBD2 (6 bases). CDR3 length: 18 residues. Trimming cost V 2 bases and J 2 bases, with 21 bases left between them. CDR1 SGDLS and CDR2 YYNGEE come from the germline V gene. CDR3 sequence: CASSVNFGGSTATDTQYF. The CDR3 DNA is TGTGCCAGCAGCGTCAACTTTGGGGGGAGTACTGCCACAGATACGCAGTATTTT. Complete variable domain (other parts from reference TRBV9 and TRBJ2-3): DSGVTQTPKHLITATGQRVTLRCSPRSGDLSVYWYQQSLDQGLQFLIQYYNGEERAKGNILERFSAQQFPDLHSELNLSSLELGDSALYFCASSVNFGGSTATDTQYFGPGTRLTVL.

The chain employs TRBV6-5 and TRBJ2-3, with a possible D match to TRBD2 (6 bases). Germline CDR1 MNHEY, CDR2 SVGAGI. The CDR3 has 15 residues. Trimming stripped 2 bases from V and 1 base from J, with 10 bases between. CDR3: CASSYRASGTDTQYF. DNA for the CDR3: TGTGCCAGCAGTTACCGGGCTAGCGGCACAGATACGCAGTATTTT.